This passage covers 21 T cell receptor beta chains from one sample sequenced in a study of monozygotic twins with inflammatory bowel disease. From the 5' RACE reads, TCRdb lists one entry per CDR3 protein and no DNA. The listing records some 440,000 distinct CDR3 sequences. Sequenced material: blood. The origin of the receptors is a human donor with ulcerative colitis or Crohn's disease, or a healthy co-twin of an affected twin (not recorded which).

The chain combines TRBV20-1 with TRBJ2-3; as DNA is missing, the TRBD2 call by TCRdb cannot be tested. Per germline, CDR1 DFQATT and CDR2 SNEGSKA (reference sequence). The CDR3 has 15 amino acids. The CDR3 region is CSASRIAGVVDTQYF.

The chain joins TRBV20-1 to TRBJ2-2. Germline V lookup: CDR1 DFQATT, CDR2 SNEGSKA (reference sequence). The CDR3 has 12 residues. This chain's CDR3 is CSASSHTGELLF.

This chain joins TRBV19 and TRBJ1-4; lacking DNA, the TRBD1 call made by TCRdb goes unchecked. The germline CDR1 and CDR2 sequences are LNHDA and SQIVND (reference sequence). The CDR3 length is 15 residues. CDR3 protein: CASRPPGTTNEKLFF.

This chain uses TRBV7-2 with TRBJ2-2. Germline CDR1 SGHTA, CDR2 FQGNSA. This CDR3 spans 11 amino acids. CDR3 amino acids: CASSRREELFF.

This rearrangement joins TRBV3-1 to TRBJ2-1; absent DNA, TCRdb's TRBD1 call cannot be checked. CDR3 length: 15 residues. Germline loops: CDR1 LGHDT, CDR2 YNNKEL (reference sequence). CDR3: CASRDRQPGSNEQFF.

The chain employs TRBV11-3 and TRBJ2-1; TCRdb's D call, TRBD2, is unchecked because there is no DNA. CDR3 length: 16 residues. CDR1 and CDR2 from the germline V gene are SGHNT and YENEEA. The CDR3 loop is CASSPWTSGGNNEQFF.

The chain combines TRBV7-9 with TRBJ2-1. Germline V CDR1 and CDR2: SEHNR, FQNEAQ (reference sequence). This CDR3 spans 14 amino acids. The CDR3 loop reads CAPSELAPYNEQFF.

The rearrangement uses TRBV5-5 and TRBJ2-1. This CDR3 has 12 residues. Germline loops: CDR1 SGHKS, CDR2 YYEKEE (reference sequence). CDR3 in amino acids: CASSQYRYEQFF.

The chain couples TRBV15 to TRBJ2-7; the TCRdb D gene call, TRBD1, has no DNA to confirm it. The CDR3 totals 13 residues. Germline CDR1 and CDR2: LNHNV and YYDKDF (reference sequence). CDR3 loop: CATTPGGSYEQYF.

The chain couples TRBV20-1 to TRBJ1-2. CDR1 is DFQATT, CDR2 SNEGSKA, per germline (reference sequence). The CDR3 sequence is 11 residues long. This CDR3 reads CSATDTPGYTF.

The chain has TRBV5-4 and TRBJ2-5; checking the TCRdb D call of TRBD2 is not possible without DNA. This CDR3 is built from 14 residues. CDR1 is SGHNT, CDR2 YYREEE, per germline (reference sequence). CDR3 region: CASSLAGVHETQYF.

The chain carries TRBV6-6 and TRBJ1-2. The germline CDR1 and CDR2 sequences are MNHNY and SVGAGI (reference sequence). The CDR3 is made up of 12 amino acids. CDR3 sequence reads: CASSYSGDGYTF.

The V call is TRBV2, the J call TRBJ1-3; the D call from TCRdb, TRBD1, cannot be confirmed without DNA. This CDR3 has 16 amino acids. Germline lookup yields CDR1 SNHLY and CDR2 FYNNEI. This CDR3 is CASSDMGGRGGNTIYF. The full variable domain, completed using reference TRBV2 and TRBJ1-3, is EPEVTQTPSHQVTQMGQEVILRCVPISNHLYFYWYRQILGQKVEFLVSFYNNEISEKSEIFDDQFSVERPDGSNFTLKIRSTKLEDSAMYFCASSDMGGRGGNTIYFGEGSWLTVV.

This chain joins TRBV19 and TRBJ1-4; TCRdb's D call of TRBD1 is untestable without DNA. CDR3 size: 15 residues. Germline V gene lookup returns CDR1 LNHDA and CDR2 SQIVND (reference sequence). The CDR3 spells CASSIGQGGDEKLFF.

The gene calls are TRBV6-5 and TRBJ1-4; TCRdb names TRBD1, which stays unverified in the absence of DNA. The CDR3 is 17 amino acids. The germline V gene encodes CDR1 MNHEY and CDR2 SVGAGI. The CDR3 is CASSYSNPRTGGEKLFF.

This chain's CDR3 is CASSLGDSDNQPQHF. The chain recombines TRBV7-8 with TRBJ1-5; absent DNA, TCRdb's TRBD1 call cannot be checked. Germline values: CDR1 SGHVS, CDR2 FQNEAQ. The CDR3 runs 15 residues.

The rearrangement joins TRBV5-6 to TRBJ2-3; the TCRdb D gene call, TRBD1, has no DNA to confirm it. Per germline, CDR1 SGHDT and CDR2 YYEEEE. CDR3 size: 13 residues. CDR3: CASSRGTGFTQYF.

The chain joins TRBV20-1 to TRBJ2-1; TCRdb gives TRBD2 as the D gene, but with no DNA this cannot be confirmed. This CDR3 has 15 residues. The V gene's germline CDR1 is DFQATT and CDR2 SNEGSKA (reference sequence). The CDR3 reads CSASLAGVYYNEQFF.

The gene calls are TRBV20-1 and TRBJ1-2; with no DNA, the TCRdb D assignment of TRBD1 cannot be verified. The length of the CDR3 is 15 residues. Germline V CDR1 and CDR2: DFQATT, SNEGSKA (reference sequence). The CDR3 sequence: CSASDRTGGAEGYTF.

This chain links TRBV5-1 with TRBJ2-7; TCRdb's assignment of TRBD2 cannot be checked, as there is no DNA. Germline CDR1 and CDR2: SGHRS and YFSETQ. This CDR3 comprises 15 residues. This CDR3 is CASTTVAGAPNEQYF.

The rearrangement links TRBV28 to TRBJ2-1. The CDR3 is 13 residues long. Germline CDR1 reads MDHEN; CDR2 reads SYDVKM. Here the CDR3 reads CASRLSVVDEQFF.